These 30 T cell receptor beta chains were sequenced from one sample in a study of identifying expanded T cells in peripheral blood. Profiled with immunoSEQ multiplex PCR; TCRdb holds only in-frame clones, not every one. The sample includes 84,000 or so clones, about 87% of them seen just once. The specimen was blood. The receptors here all came from a person aged 18-70 years in good health.

The chain uses TRBV7-3 and TRBJ2-5, with 7 positions matching TRBD2. Germline V gene lookup returns CDR1 SGHTA and CDR2 FQGTGA. This CDR3 region has 18 residues. Trimming removed 5 bases from V and 5 bases from J; junction bases left unmatched: 20. For the CDR3, the DNA is TGTGCCAGCAGCAACCAAGGCGGTAGGGCGGGGGATCAGGAGACCCAGTACTTC. Translation: CASSNQGGRAGDQETQYF.

The gene calls are TRBV27 and TRBJ2-7, with D uncertain. CDR1 is MNHEY, CDR2 SMNVEV, per germline (reference sequence). The CDR3 totals 13 residues. V was pared by 5 bases and J by 3 bases, with 11 bases between. CDR3 amino acids: CASSPRTDYEQYF. The CDR3 nucleotides read TGTGCCAGCAGTCCGAGAACCGACTACGAGCAGTACTTC.

Worth noting for this clone: The sample contains more than one DNA sequence encoding this CDR3. The chain has TRBV19 and TRBJ2-1; no firm D call. This CDR3 contains 13 residues. Trimming removed 1 base at V and 10 bases at J, with 11 bases between. Germline V gene sequence: CDR1 LNHDA, CDR2 SQIVND (reference sequence). DNA for the CDR3: TGTGCCAGTAGTATAGGGTTAGGGAACGAGCAGTTCTTC. It is translated as CASSIGLGNEQFF.

This clone was found once. V gene TRBV5-1 combines with J gene TRBJ2-1; 7 bases align to TRBD2. CDR1 is SGHRS, CDR2 YFSETQ, per germline. Trimming cost V 4 bases and J 0 bases; bases outside gene matches: 10. The CDR3 has 17 amino acids. Here the CDR3 DNA reads TGCGCCAGCAGCAAAGGACTAGTTCCGGGCTCCTACAATGAGCAGTTCTTC. Protein: CASSKGLVPGSYNEQFF.

The CDR3 sequence: CASSGLAGGPLSYNEQFF. CDR3 nucleotide sequence: TGCGCCAGCAGCGGACTAGCGGGAGGGCCGCTCTCCTACAATGAGCAGTTCTTC. V usage is TRBV10-2 and J usage is TRBJ2-1; the match to TRBD2 covers 15 bases. The germline V gene has CDR1 WSHSY and CDR2 SAAADI. CDR3 length equals 18 residues. V lost 6 bases and J lost 0; bases outside the gene matches: 6.

V gene TRBV7-9 combines with J gene TRBJ2-5, with no clear D. The CDR3 is made up of 14 amino acids. V lost 2 bases, J lost 5 bases, and 12 bases lay in between. Germline V gives CDR1 SEHNR, CDR2 FQNEAQ (reference sequence). The CDR3 region has the DNA TGTGCCAGCAGCTTATCCGCAGGAGCGGAGACCCAGTACTTC. Translating it yields CASSLSAGAETQYF.

This clone was recorded once. The chain carries TRBV4-1 and TRBJ2-2; perhaps TRBD1 as D (5 bases). Germline values: CDR1 MGHRA, CDR2 YSYEKL. The CDR3 covers 18 residues. Trimming took off 0 bases at V and 1 base at J, with 15 bases between the two ends. CDR3 sequence: CASSQDYYGAGNTGELFF. In nucleotides, the CDR3 is TGCGCCAGCAGCCAAGATTATTATGGGGCAGGGAACACCGGGGAGCTGTTTTTT.

This rearrangement joins TRBV4-1 to TRBJ1-5, with 9 bases that match TRBD1. This CDR3 region has 16 residues. Germline V gene lookup returns CDR1 MGHRA and CDR2 YSYEKL. J was trimmed by 6 bases and V by 3 bases; bases with no gene match: 9. The chain's CDR3 is CASSQAPYRGPQPQHF. CDR3 in DNA: TGCGCCAGCAGCCAGGCCCCTTACAGGGGGCCTCAGCCCCAGCATTTT.

V usage is TRBV5-1 and J usage is TRBJ2-3, with 8 bases matching TRBD1. The V gene's germline CDR1 is SGHRS and CDR2 YFSETQ. This CDR3 has 16 residues. V lost 3 bases to trimming and J lost 3 bases; unmatched junction nucleotides: 9. CDR3 coding DNA: TGCGCCAGCAGCTCGACGCCGGGACAGGTAACAGATACGCAGTATTTT. Translation: CASSSTPGQVTDTQYF. Together with reference TRBV5-1 and TRBJ2-3, the CDR3 gives the full variable domain: KAGVTQTPRYLIKTRGQQVTLSCSPISGHRSVSWYQQTPGQGLQFLFEYFSETQRNKGNFPGRFSGRQFSNSRSEMNVSTLELGDSALYLCASSSTPGQVTDTQYFGPGTRLTVL.

This chain connects TRBV7-6 to TRBJ1-3; 9 positions agree with TRBD1. With 2 bases clipped from V and 0 bases from J, the junction kept 2 bases outside the gene matches. This CDR3 spans 16 amino acids. Germline CDR1 is SGHVS and CDR2 is FNYEAQ. The CDR3 DNA follows: TGTGCCAGCAGCTTATTGACAGGGGGCTCTGGAAACACCATATATTTT. It translates to CASSLLTGGSGNTIYF.

The J gene is TRBJ2-7, the V gene TRBV4-1, with 12 bases fitting TRBD2. Germline CDR1 is MGHRA and CDR2 is YSYEKL. The CDR3 consists of 16 residues. Unmatched junction bases numbered 8, after V lost 4 bases and J lost 4 bases. The CDR3 sequence is CASSRQTSGSRYEQYF. The CDR3 DNA reads as TGCGCCAGCAGCCGTCAGACTAGCGGGAGTAGGTACGAGCAGTACTTC.

The chain employs TRBV19 and TRBJ1-5, with D perhaps matching TRBD1 (6 bases). V lost 7 bases, J lost 0 bases, and 22 bases lay in between. Germline V CDR1 and CDR2: LNHDA, SQIVND (reference sequence). The CDR3 is 18 amino acids. Here the CDR3 DNA reads TGTGCCAGTACCCCAGGCGGTCAGGGGCTTTATAGCAATCAGCCCCAGCATTTT. This encodes CASTPGGQGLYSNQPQHF.

The chain carries TRBV6-5 and TRBJ1-5, with 7 bases fitting TRBD1. This CDR3 has 14 residues. J gave up 2 bases and V 6 bases, and 4 bases lay outside the gene matches. Germline CDR1 MNHEY, CDR2 SVGAGI. The CDR3 DNA follows: TGTGCCAGCAGCCACAGGGGAGGCAATCAGCCCCAGCATTTT. Encoded protein: CASSHRGGNQPQHF.

The chain carries TRBV6-6 and TRBJ1-2; no clear D. V gave up 2 bases and J gave up 6 bases, with 13 bases separating them. The CDR3 has 14 amino acids. Germline CDR1 MNHNY, CDR2 SVGAGI (reference sequence). This CDR3 is CASSYPGREDGYTF. The CDR3 coding sequence is TGTGCCAGCAGTTACCCCGGACGGGAGGATGGCTACACCTTC.

J is TRBJ1-1 and V is TRBV5-6; D is ambiguous. The V end was cut by 1 base, the J end by 4 bases, with 14 bases between. The CDR3 is made up of 15 amino acids. Germline V lookup: CDR1 SGHDT, CDR2 YYEEEE. CDR3 nucleotides: TGTGCCAGCAGCTTGCGTGGGTGGGTTGGCACTGAAGCTTTCTTT. Translating gives CASSLRGWVGTEAFF.

The chain joins TRBV5-5 to TRBJ2-1; tentatively, D is TRBD2 (6 bases). CDR1 and CDR2 from the germline V gene are SGHKS and YYEKEE (reference sequence). The CDR3 has 14 residues. V lost 2 bases, J lost 9 bases, and 15 bases lay in between. CDR3 DNA sequence: TGTGCCAGCAGCTTTAGCGGACCCGAAGGTGAGCAGTTCTTC. Protein: CASSFSGPEGEQFF.

The CDR3 here is CSVERNYGYTF. The CDR3 DNA reads TGCAGCGTTGAACGTAACTATGGCTACACCTTC. The rearrangement uses TRBV29-1 and TRBJ1-2; D ambiguous. With 2 bases removed from V and 1 base from J, the gap between germline ends came to 2 bases. In germline, CDR1 is SQVTM, CDR2 ANQGSEA. The CDR3 has 11 amino acids.

The CDR3 bases are TGCGCCAGCAGTCCCAGGGGGACTAGCGAATCCGAGACCCAGTACTTC. Translated: CASSPRGTSESETQYF. The chain employs TRBV4-1 and TRBJ2-5; TRBD2 matches 10 bases. The CDR3 contains 16 residues. V lost 6 bases and J lost 5; bases outside the gene matches: 12. Germline V gene sequence: CDR1 MGHRA, CDR2 YSYEKL.

The J gene is TRBJ1-2, the V gene TRBV30; D gene uncertain. The CDR3 contains 13 residues. Looked up from germline, CDR1 is GTSNPN and CDR2 is SVGIG (reference sequence). V gave up 0 bases and J gave up 8 bases, with 13 bases separating them. The CDR3 sequence: CAWSVTTFGGYTF. As DNA, the CDR3 is TGTGCCTGGAGTGTTACTACTTTTGGGGGCTACACCTTC.

A remark on this clone: The junction differs from germline at one of its ends, possibly a read error. The chain is built from TRBV5-1 and TRBJ1-1; 7 bases are a match to TRBD1. Per the germline V gene, CDR1 is SGHRS and CDR2 is YFSETQ. The length of the CDR3 is 13 residues. The CDR3 bases are TGCGCCAGCCGCTTAAAGGGGGCCGCTGAAGCTTTCTTT. Translated: CASRLKGAAEAFF.

The chain couples TRBV5-6 to TRBJ1-6; no clear D. Looked up from germline, CDR1 is SGHDT and CDR2 is YYEEEE. V was shortened by 0 bases and J by 0 bases, with 7 bases between the two germline ends. The CDR3 is 16 amino acids. CDR3 protein: CASSLGSRSYNSPLHF. The CDR3 bases are TGTGCCAGCAGCTTGGGTTCCCGCTCCTATAATTCACCCCTCCACTTT.

The chain is built from TRBV6-1 and TRBJ1-2; D is possibly TRBD1 (6 bases). CDR1 and CDR2 from the germline V gene are MNHNS and SASEGT. The CDR3 contains 13 residues. Trimming removed 3 bases at V and 8 bases at J, with 13 bases between. The CDR3 DNA reads as TGTGCCAGCAGTGACAGGGGAAGAGGCGGCTACACCTTC. Its protein is CASSDRGRGGYTF.

This clone was seen more than once but under ten times. The chain links TRBV19 to TRBJ2-6; D may be TRBD2 (5 bases). The CDR3 runs 14 residues. V lost 3 bases to trimming and J lost 2 bases, with 5 bases between them. Looked up from germline, CDR1 is LNHDA and CDR2 is SQIVND (reference sequence). CDR3 DNA sequence: TGTGCCAGTAGTATGAGGGCTGGGGCCAACGTCCTGACTTTC. It yields the protein CASSMRAGANVLTF.

The genes are TRBV5-1 and TRBJ2-1, with D possibly being TRBD2 (5 bases). There are 15 residues in the CDR3. V lost 3 bases, J lost 9 bases, and 19 bases lay in between. The germline CDR1 and CDR2 sequences are SGHRS and YFSETQ. The DNA of the CDR3 is TGCGCCAGCAGCTCCCTAGCCGGAGAGAAAGGTGAGCAGTTCTTC. Translating gives CASSSLAGEKGEQFF.

CDR3 DNA: TGTGCCAGCAGCTTGGGATGGGGCACAGATACGCAGTATTTT. Translating it yields CASSLGWGTDTQYF. This chain joins TRBV5-6 and TRBJ2-3, with D uncertain. Germline values: CDR1 SGHDT, CDR2 YYEEEE. This CDR3 has 14 amino acids. Trimming removed 0 bases at V and 1 base at J, with 6 bases between. Looking up the rest from reference TRBV5-6 and TRBJ2-3 gives the full variable domain: DAGVTQSPTHLIKTRGQQVTLRCSPKSGHDTVSWYQQALGQGPQFIFQYYEEEERQRGNFPDRFSGHQFPNYSSELNVNALLLGDSALYLCASSLGWGTDTQYFGPGTRLTVL.

This clone was seen only once. The V call is TRBV30, the J call TRBJ1-2; D is unresolved. CDR1 and CDR2 from the germline V gene are GTSNPN and SVGIG (reference sequence). The CDR3 totals 11 residues. V was clipped by 2 bases and J by 7 bases, with 8 bases between them. In DNA, the CDR3 is TGTGCCTGGAGTTCGGGTTCTGGCTACACCTTC. It translates to CAWSSGSGYTF.

The chain has TRBV7-9 and TRBJ1-6, with D uncertain. The V end lost 5 bases, the J end lost 0 bases, and 11 bases lay between the germline ends. Germline-derived CDR1 and CDR2 are SEHNR and FQNEAQ (reference sequence). There are 16 residues in the CDR3. CDR3 sequence (DNA): TGTGCCAGCAGCCCCCACCCGAGCTCCTATAATTCACCCCTCCACTTT. Protein sequence: CASSPHPSSYNSPLHF.

The chain couples TRBV5-1 to TRBJ2-7, with 8 bases aligning to TRBD1. Germline lookup yields CDR1 SGHRS and CDR2 YFSETQ. CDR3 length equals 13 residues. The V gene end was trimmed by 3 bases and the J gene end by 2 bases; junction bases not matched to a gene: 1. CDR3: CASSWDRTYEQYF. For the CDR3, the DNA is TGCGCCAGCAGCTGGGACAGGACCTACGAGCAGTACTTC.

The chain couples TRBV7-2 to TRBJ1-1, with TRBD1 matching over 12 bases. Germline V gene data show CDR1 as SGHTA and CDR2 as FQGNSA. The CDR3 extends over 17 amino acids. V was clipped by 6 bases and J by 5 bases; unmatched bases: 13. In nucleotides, the CDR3 is TGTGCCAGCAGGGGGGACAGGGGGCGGATCCTGGCGACTGAAGCTTTCTTT. Translating it yields CASRGDRGRILATEAFF.

The chain has TRBV18 and TRBJ1-1; no clear D gene. The germline V gene has CDR1 KGHSH and CDR2 LQKENI. This CDR3 has 15 amino acids. The V and J ends lost 4 bases and 1 base respectively, with 13 bases between them. The CDR3 region is CASSQSSGPNTEAFF. In DNA form, the CDR3 reads TGTGCCAGCTCACAGTCGTCCGGGCCGAACACTGAAGCTTTCTTT.